This entry lists 15 T cell receptor beta chains sequenced from one sample in a study of T cell responses to AZD1222 COVID-19 vaccine. Sequencing was performed with immunoSEQ multiplex PCR; in TCRdb, only in-frame clones are kept and a portion is missing. Of approximately 180,000 clones listed, roughly 92% were seen once; the top ten hold less than 11%. Source: peripheral blood, taken on day 0 of AZD1222 vaccination. The receptors come from an adult in good health.

The genes are TRBV7-6 and TRBJ1-1, with no clear D. V lost 5 bases and J lost 6, with 16 bases in between. The CDR3 is 14 residues long. Germline-derived CDR1 and CDR2 are SGHVS and FNYEAQ. This chain's CDR3 is CASSTYDGDPEAFF. The CDR3 nucleotides are TGTGCCAGCAGCACCTATGACGGAGATCCTGAAGCTTTCTTT.

This chain links TRBV6-2 or TRBV6-3 with TRBJ1-1; D call uncertain. Trimming shortened V by 2 bases and J by 2 bases, and 3 bases separated the two germline ends. In germline, CDR1 is MNHEY, CDR2 SVGEGT. The CDR3 extends over 12 amino acids. The CDR3, as DNA: TGTGCCAGCAGTTACCTCAACACTGAAGCTTTCTTT. Its translation: CASSYLNTEAFF.

The chain is built from TRBV24-1 and TRBJ2-2; possibly TRBD2 for D (5 bases). V lost 4 bases, J lost 3 bases, and 11 bases lay in between. Germline values: CDR1 KGHDR, CDR2 SFDVKD. The CDR3 length is 15 residues. The chain's CDR3 is CATSDAGKDTGELFF. For the CDR3, the DNA is TGTGCCACCAGTGACGCGGGCAAGGACACCGGGGAGCTGTTTTTT.

With regard to this clone: The same CDR3 is also encoded by other DNA sequences in this sample. The chain couples TRBV19 to TRBJ1-1; D is perhaps TRBD1 (5 bases). The CDR3 totals 14 residues. The V gene's germline CDR1 is LNHDA and CDR2 SQIVND (reference sequence). The germline V and J ends were trimmed by 1 base and 6 bases, with 12 bases remaining between them. The CDR3 DNA reads TGTGCCAGTAGTATAGGGGGACGGGTGGCTGAAGCTTTCTTT. Protein product: CASSIGGRVAEAFF.

The rearrangement joins TRBV10-3 to TRBJ2-7, with TRBD2 matching over 10 bases. V shed 10 bases and J 6 bases; nucleotides not matched to a gene: 9. The CDR3 contains 13 residues. The germline V gene has CDR1 ENHRY and CDR2 SYGVKD. CDR3 nucleotides: TGTGCCAGTTCTGGGCAGCGGGAGGGCGAGCAGTACTTC. Protein sequence: CASSGQREGEQYF.

The rearrangement joins TRBV9 to TRBJ2-7; D is unclear. The CDR3 is 12 amino acids. CDR1 and CDR2 from the germline V gene are SGDLS and YYNGEE. With 4 bases removed from V and 3 bases from J, the gap between germline ends came to 8 bases. The CDR3 bases are TGTGCCAGCAGCCCCGGCGGCTACGAGCAGTACTTC. It translates to CASSPGGYEQYF.

This chain uses TRBV6-5 with TRBJ1-2, with D hard to call. The germline V and J ends were trimmed by 6 bases and 8 bases, with 16 bases remaining between them. CDR1 MNHEY and CDR2 SVGAGI come from the germline V gene. CDR3 length: 13 residues. The CDR3 DNA sequence: TGTGCCAGCAGCCTTAAGGGCCGGAGAGGCTACACCTTC. Translation: CASSLKGRRGYTF.

This chain links TRBV19 with TRBJ2-6, with a tentative D call TRBD2 (6 bases). This CDR3 region has 15 residues. V gave up 1 base and J gave up 4 bases, with 8 bases separating them. CDR1 is LNHDA and CDR2 is SQIVND in the germline V gene (reference sequence). CDR3 nucleotide sequence: TGTGCCAGTAGTATAGTTGGGAGGGGGGCCAACGTCCTGACTTTC. The encoded protein is CASSIVGRGANVLTF.

This clone was seen a single time. V usage is TRBV7-8 and J usage is TRBJ1-1; D remains ambiguous. The germline CDR1 and CDR2 sequences are SGHVS and FQNEAQ. The V and J ends lost 3 bases and 7 bases respectively, with 15 bases between them. This CDR3 comprises 14 residues. In DNA form, the CDR3 reads TGTGCCAGCAGCTTTTGGTCTCCGAACTTTGAAGCTTTCTTT. Amino acids: CASSFWSPNFEAFF.

This clone showed up just a few times. In DNA, the CDR3 is TGTGCCAGCAGCCATTCCCCTGGGACTAGCGTATCCATTGAGCAGTTCTTC. It translates to CASSHSPGTSVSIEQFF. The chain joins TRBV3-1 (or the pseudogene TRBV3-2) to TRBJ2-1; 10 nucleotides match TRBD2. The length of the CDR3 is 17 residues. Germline V gene sequence: CDR1 LGHDT, CDR2 YNNKEL (reference sequence). The ends lost 3 bases at V and 9 bases at J; junction bases unmatched: 14.

The CDR3, as DNA: TGCAGTGCTACAGTAAACACTGAAGCTTTCTTT. This encodes CSATVNTEAFF. The rearrangement uses TRBV20-1 and TRBJ1-1; D uncertain. Germline CDR1 reads DFQATT; CDR2 reads SNEGSKA (reference sequence). This CDR3 is built from 11 residues. Trimming stripped 4 bases from V and 2 bases from J, with 5 bases between.

This chain links TRBV2 with TRBJ1-5, with TRBD1 as a possible D gene (5 bases). V shed 4 bases and J shed 0 bases, with 10 bases lying between them. The CDR3 contains 15 residues. Per germline, CDR1 SNHLY and CDR2 FYNNEI. The CDR3: CASSVGGVSNQPQHF. CDR3 coding DNA: TGTGCCAGCAGTGTTGGGGGGGTTAGCAATCAGCCCCAGCATTTT. The full variable domain, rest sourced from reference TRBV2 and TRBJ1-5, is EPEVTQTPSHQVTQMGQEVILRCVPISNHLYFYWYRQILGQKVEFLVSFYNNEISEKSEIFDDQFSVERPDGSNFTLKIRSTKLEDSAMYFCASSVGGVSNQPQHFGDGTRLSIL.

The CDR3 reads CASSTLAGISYNEQFF. The CDR3 DNA follows: TGTGCCAGCAGTACACTAGCGGGAATCTCCTACAATGAGCAGTTCTTC. This rearrangement joins TRBV27 to TRBJ2-1; TRBD2 aligns across 10 bases. Germline V gives CDR1 MNHEY, CDR2 SMNVEV (reference sequence). The V gene end was trimmed by 5 bases and the J gene end by 0 bases; junction bases not matched to a gene: 4. The length of the CDR3 is 16 residues.

This chain links TRBV7-2 with TRBJ2-5; D possibly corresponds to TRBD1 (6 bases). Per germline, CDR1 SGHTA and CDR2 FQGNSA. V dropped 3 bases and J dropped 1 base, with 12 bases sitting between them. This CDR3 comprises 15 residues. The chain's CDR3 is CASSFQGISQETQYF. The CDR3 bases are TGTGCCAGCAGCTTCCAGGGGATATCCCAAGAGACCCAGTACTTC.

CDR3 sequence: CASSVLGELHQPQHF. The DNA of the CDR3 is TGTGCCAGCAGCGTTCTTGGCGAGCTACATCAGCCCCAGCATTTT. The chain recombines TRBV9 with TRBJ1-5; no reliable D call. Germline CDR1 and CDR2: SGDLS and YYNGEE. This CDR3 has 15 residues. V was pared by 2 bases and J by 5 bases, with 14 bases between.